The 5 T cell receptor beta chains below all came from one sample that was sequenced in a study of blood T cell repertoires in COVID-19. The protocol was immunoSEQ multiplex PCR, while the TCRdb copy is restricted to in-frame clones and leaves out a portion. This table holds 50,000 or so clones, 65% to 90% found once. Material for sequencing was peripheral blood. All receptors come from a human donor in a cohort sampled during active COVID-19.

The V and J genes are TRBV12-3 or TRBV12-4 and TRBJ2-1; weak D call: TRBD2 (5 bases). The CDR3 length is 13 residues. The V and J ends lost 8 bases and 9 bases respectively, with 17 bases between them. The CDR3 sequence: CASSLIEGVEQFF. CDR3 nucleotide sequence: TGTGCCAGCTCTCTAATCGAGGGAGTTGAGCAGTTCTTC.

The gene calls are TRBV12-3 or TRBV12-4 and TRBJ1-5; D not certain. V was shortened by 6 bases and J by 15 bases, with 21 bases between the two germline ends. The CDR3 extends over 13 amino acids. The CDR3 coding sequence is TGTGCCAGCAGCCTCAATGGAGAGACCCCGGGGCATTTT. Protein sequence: CASSLNGETPGHF.

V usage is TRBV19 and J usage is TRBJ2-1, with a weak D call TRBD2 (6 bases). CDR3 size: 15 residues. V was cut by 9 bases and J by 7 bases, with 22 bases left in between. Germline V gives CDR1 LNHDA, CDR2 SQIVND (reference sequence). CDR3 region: CASQDTPYGGNEQFF. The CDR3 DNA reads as TGTGCCAGCCAGGACACTCCCTACGGGGGAAATGAGCAGTTCTTC.

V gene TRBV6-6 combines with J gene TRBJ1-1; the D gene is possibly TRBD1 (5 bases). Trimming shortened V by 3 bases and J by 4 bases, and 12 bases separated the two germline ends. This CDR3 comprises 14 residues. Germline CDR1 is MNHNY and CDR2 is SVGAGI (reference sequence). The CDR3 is CASSYGAGGTEAFF. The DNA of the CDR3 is TGTGCCAGCAGTTATGGGGCGGGGGGCACTGAAGCTTTCTTT.

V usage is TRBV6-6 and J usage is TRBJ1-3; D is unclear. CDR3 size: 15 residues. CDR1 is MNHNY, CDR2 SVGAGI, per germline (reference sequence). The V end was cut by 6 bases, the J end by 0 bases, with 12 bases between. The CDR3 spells CASRSEALSGNTIYF. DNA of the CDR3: TGTGCCAGCAGAAGCGAGGCGCTCTCTGGAAACACCATATATTTT.